This T cell receptor beta chain originates from a study of blood T cell repertoires in COVID-19. Germline V gene sequence: CDR1 SNHLY, CDR2 FYNNEI. The ends were cut back, 4 bases at V and 5 bases at J, with 8 bases in the middle. The CDR3 totals 12 residues. TCRdb keeps only in-frame clones here, not all; method: immunoSEQ multiplex PCR. The table lists 250,000 to 350,000 clones, 86% of them singletons. Sequences were obtained from peripheral blood. This TCR was recovered from a young woman with active or convalescent COVID-19. The rearrangement links TRBV2 to TRBJ1-1, with D perhaps TRBD1 (5 bases). The CDR3 is CASSVGGTEAFF. CDR3 nucleotide sequence: TGTGCCAGCAGTGTGGGGGGGACTGAAGCTTTCTTT.